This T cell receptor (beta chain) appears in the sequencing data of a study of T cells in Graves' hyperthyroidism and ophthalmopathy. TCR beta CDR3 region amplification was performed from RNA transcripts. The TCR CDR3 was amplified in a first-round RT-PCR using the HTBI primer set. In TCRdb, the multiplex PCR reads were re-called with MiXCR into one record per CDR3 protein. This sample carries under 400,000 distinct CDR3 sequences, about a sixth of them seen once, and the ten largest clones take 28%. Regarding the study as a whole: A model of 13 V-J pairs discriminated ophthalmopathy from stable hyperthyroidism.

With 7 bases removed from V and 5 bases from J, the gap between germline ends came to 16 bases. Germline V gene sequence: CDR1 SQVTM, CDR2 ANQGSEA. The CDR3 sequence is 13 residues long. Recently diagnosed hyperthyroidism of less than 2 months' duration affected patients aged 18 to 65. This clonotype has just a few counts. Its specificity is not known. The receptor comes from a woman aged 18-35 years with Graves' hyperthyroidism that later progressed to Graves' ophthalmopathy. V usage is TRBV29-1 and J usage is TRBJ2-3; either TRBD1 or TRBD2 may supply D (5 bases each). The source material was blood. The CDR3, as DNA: TGCAGCGCCCTAGAGGGGCGCGTAGATACGCAGTATTTT. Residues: CSALEGRVDTQYF.